This T cell receptor (beta chain) was sequenced during a study of cytomegalovirus exposure and HLA in healthy donors. The study's findings and limits: A later analysis by the authors found several of the most significant clusters apparently linked to common viral pathogens. A prior analysis recorded that most TCR beta V segments were productive about 87% or about 30% of the time.

The donors gave bone marrow, and they were healthy. The PCR was carried out with 60 Vbeta primers and 13 Jbeta primers. Sequenced by immunoSEQ multiplex PCR; TCRdb stores in-frame clones only, minus some. The sample has some 150,000 clones, 60% to 85% seen once. Comment on this clone: Its antigen is still unknown.

With V trimmed by 5 bases and J by 4 bases, 8 bases remained unmatched. This CDR3 is 14 amino acids long. The germline CDR1 and CDR2 sequences are SNHLY and FYNNEI. Sequencing was performed on PBMCs. This receptor was taken from a man aged 40-49 years in good health and CMV-seropositive. The chain recombines TRBV2 with TRBJ2-7; 7 nucleotides line up with TRBD1. In DNA form, the CDR3 reads TGTGCCAGCAGTCCGGACAGGAGCGGTTACGAGCAGTACTTC. It encodes CASSPDRSGYEQYF.